This is a list of T cell receptor beta chains from one sample in a study of CD4 T cell repertoires in COVID-19. Method: immunoSEQ multiplex PCR; TCRdb's copy keeps in-frame clones and lacks some. The table includes about 24,000 clones, over 90% detected once. This specimen was circulating follicular helper CD4+ T cells (cTfh) from blood, taken before the COVID-19 pandemic. These receptors originate from a human donor who had COVID-19. CDR3s include the opening cysteine and the closing phenylalanine or tryptophan. The D gene is left open where the match is weak. The listing skips clone size in some rows; elsewhere it reads once, few, many or a size class.

>-|TRBV6-1|-|TRBJ2-1
CASSPSGSYNEQFF
TGTGCCAGCAGCCCTTCAGGGTCCTACAATGAGCAGTTCTTC
>TRBD1|TRBV5-1|-|TRBJ2-7
CASSLNTGGTYEQYF
TGCGCCAGCAGCTTGAATACAGGGGGTACCTACGAGCAGTACTTC
>-|TRBV5-1|once|TRBJ2-3
CASSLGGRGGFDTQYF
TGCGCCAGCAGCCTGGGGGGCAGGGGTGGATTTGATACGCAGTATTTT
>TRBD2|TRBV6-1|-|TRBJ2-5
CASSAGGAETQYF
TGTGCCAGCAGCGCCGGGGGGGCAGAGACCCAGTACTTC
>-|TRBV6-5|-|TRBJ1-6
CASSYYITGSRSPLHF
TGTGCCAGCAGTTACTATATTACAGGGTCGAGATCACCCCTCCACTTT
>-|TRBV28|-|TRBJ1-5
CASGETVNQPQHF
TGTGCCAGCGGAGAGACAGTCAATCAGCCCCAGCATTTT
>TRBD2|TRBV7-3|-|TRBJ2-3
CASSLNGGAMADTQYF
TGTGCCAGCAGCTTAAACGGGGGGGCGATGGCAGATACGCAGTATTTT
>-|TRBV7-7|-|TRBJ2-5
CASSLGVGSVETQYF
TGTGCCAGCAGCTTAGGCGTCGGGAGCGTGGAGACCCAGTACTTC
>-|TRBV19|-|TRBJ2-7
CASRETRDTAYEQYF
TGTGCCAGTAGAGAAACCCGGGACACCGCCTACGAGCAGTACTTC
>TRBD2|TRBV5-1|once|TRBJ2-1
CASSSGLDSNEQFF
TGCGCCAGCAGCTCCGGACTAGATAGTAATGAGCAGTTCTTC
>TRBD2|TRBV28|-|TRBJ2-3
CASSYSGSSTDTQYF
TGTGCCAGCAGCTATAGCGGGTCTAGCACAGATACGCAGTATTTT
>-|TRBV6-5|-|TRBJ1-2
CASKEGQQGYTF
TGTGCCAGCAAGGAGGGGCAGCAGGGCTACACCTTC
>TRBD1|TRBV6-4|-|TRBJ2-3
CASSADRQGRDTQYF
TGTGCCAGCAGTGCTGACCGACAGGGAAGAGATACGCAGTATTTT
>-|TRBV10-2|-|TRBJ1-1
CASSDRAASNTEAFF
TGCGCCAGCAGTGACCGCGCCGCTTCGAACACTGAAGCTTTCTTT
>-|TRBV4-1|-|TRBJ2-5
CASSQGSVETQYF
TGCGCCAGCAGCCAAGGTAGCGTCGAGACCCAGTACTTC
>-|TRBV2|-|TRBJ1-1
CASSATPSAPIFF
TGTGCCAGCAGTGCGACACCCTCAGCACCTATTTTCTTT
>TRBD1|TRBV4-1|-|TRBJ2-1
CASSRGTGTGYNEQFF
TGCGCCAGCAGCCGAGGAACGGGGACAGGGTACAATGAGCAGTTCTTC
>-|TRBV5-1|-|TRBJ1-6
CASSPQGAGSPLHF
TGCGCCAGCAGTCCACAGGGAGCGGGGTCACCCCTCCACTTT
>-|TRBV28|once|TRBJ1-1
CATTGDTEAFF
TGTGCCACCACGGGGGACACTGAAGCTTTCTTT
>-|TRBV5-1|-|TRBJ2-3
CASSSSVSSTDTQYF
TGCGCCAGCAGCTCTAGCGTCTCTAGCACAGATACGCAGTATTTT
>TRBD2|TRBV12-5|-|TRBJ2-5
CASGSRTSGGAAETQYF
TGTGCTAGTGGTTCCCGGACTAGCGGGGGGGCCGCGGAGACCCAGTACTTC
>TRBD1|TRBV28|-|TRBJ2-7
CASRGQGAYEQYF
TGTGCCAGCAGGGGACAGGGGGCCTACGAGCAGTACTTC
>-|TRBV19|-|TRBJ1-1
CASSPLAHTEAFF
TGTGCCAGTAGCCCCCTGGCCCACACTGAAGCTTTCTTT
>-|TRBV6-5|-|TRBJ1-1
CASALKGNTEAFF
TGTGCCAGCGCACTAAAAGGGAACACTGAAGCTTTCTTT
>-|TRBV5-6|-|TRBJ1-5
CASSLGLWAADQPQHF
TGTGCCAGCAGCCTGGGGCTATGGGCAGCAGATCAGCCCCAGCATTTT
>TRBD1|TRBV6-1|-|TRBJ2-7
CASSENRGHEQYF
TGTGCCAGCAGTGAGAACAGGGGACACGAGCAGTACTTC
>TRBD2|TRBV10-3|few|TRBJ2-7
CAISDSGSYEQYF
TGTGCCATCAGTGATAGCGGGAGTTACGAGCAGTACTTC
>TRBD1|TRBV18|-|TRBJ2-7
CATKAGTGGDEQYF
TGTGCCACCAAGGCCGGGACAGGGGGCGACGAGCAGTACTTC
>-|TRBV5-1|-|TRBJ2-2
CASRARVDTGELFF
TGCGCCAGCAGAGCCCGGGTAGACACCGGGGAGCTGTTTTTT
>-|TRBV6-5|-|TRBJ1-4
CASSPPGGGKLFF
TGTGCCAGCAGTCCCCCGGGGGGCGGAAAACTGTTTTTT
>TRBD1|TRBV28|-|TRBJ1-5
CASSPPRQGFVEDQPQHF
TGTGCCAGCAGCCCTCCGAGACAGGGATTTGTTGAGGATCAGCCCCAGCATTTT
>-|TRBV2|-|TRBJ1-2
CASSVGGLGYTF
TGTGCCAGCAGTGTGGGCGGGCTTGGCTACACCTTC
>-|TRBV6-1|-|TRBJ2-5
CASSEGQSPGTQYF
TGTGCCAGCAGTGAAGGACAGTCACCAGGGACCCAGTACTTC
>TRBD1|TRBV29-1|-|TRBJ1-1
CSVTPDRGLNTEAFF
TGCAGCGTGACACCTGACAGGGGGCTGAACACTGAAGCTTTCTTT
>TRBD1|TRBV5-1|-|TRBJ2-1
CASSVGTGNYNEQFF
TGCGCCAGCAGCGTAGGGACAGGTAACTACAATGAGCAGTTCTTC
>-|TRBV19|-|TRBJ1-1
CASSPGGPTHTEAFF
TGTGCCAGTAGTCCGGGGGGGCCGACCCACACTGAAGCTTTCTTT
>TRBD1|TRBV28|-|TRBJ2-2
CASSSGGTGTGELFF
TGTGCCAGCAGCTCAGGGGGTACGGGGACCGGGGAGCTGTTTTTT
>TRBD1|TRBV5-1|-|TRBJ2-7
CASSLWTGTYEQYF
TGCGCCAGCAGCCTCTGGACAGGGACCTACGAGCAGTACTTC
>-|TRBV7-9|-|TRBJ2-1
CASSPPGSRYNEQFF
TGTGCCAGCAGCCCCCCCGGGTCTCGTTACAATGAGCAGTTCTTC
>TRBD1|TRBV5-1|-|TRBJ1-3
CASSLEGQISGNTIYF
TGCGCCAGCAGCTTGGAGGGACAGATCTCTGGAAACACCATATATTTT
>-|TRBV5-5|-|TRBJ1-1
CASSLVGGSWSTEAFF
TGTGCCAGCAGCTTAGTAGGGGGTTCCTGGAGCACTGAAGCTTTCTTT
>-|TRBV19|once|TRBJ1-1
CASSEQANTEAFF
TGTGCCAGTAGCGAACAGGCGAACACTGAAGCTTTCTTT
>-|TRBV6-1|-|TRBJ2-2
CASKSGWVAGELFF
TGTGCCAGCAAATCGGGGTGGGTCGCCGGGGAGCTGTTTTTT
>-|TRBV6-1|once|TRBJ1-2
CASSAQRQVYGYTF
TGTGCCAGCAGTGCCCAGAGACAGGTCTATGGCTACACCTTC
>TRBD2|TRBV18|-|TRBJ2-6
CASSPPGLAGSGANVLTF
TGTGCCAGCTCACCACCGGGACTAGCGGGATCTGGGGCCAACGTCCTGACTTTC
>-|TRBV7-6|-|TRBJ2-7
CASSLGTAYEQYF
TGTGCCAGCAGCTTAGGGACAGCCTACGAGCAGTACTTC
>TRBD1|TRBV5-4|-|TRBJ1-1
CASSPGTGVNTEAFF
TGTGCCAGCAGCCCGGGGACAGGAGTGAACACTGAAGCTTTCTTT